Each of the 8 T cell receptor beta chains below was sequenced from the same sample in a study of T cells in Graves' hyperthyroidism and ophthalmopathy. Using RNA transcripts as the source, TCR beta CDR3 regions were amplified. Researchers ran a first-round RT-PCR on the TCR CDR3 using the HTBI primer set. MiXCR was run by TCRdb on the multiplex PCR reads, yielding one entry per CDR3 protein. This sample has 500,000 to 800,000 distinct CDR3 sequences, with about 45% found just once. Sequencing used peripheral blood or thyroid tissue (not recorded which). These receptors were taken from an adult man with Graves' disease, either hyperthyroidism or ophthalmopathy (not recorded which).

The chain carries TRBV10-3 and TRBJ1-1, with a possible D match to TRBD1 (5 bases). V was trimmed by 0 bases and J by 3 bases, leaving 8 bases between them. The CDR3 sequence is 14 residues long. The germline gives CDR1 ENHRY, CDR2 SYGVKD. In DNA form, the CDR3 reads TGTGCCATCAGTGAGTCGAGAGGGGACACTGAAGCTTTCTTT. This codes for CAISESRGDTEAFF.

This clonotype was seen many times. CDR3 region: CASSPMGGPGANVLTF. The CDR3 bases are TGTGCCAGCAGCCCGATGGGTGGGCCTGGGGCCAACGTCCTGACTTTC. The V and J genes are TRBV7-9 and TRBJ2-6, with unresolved D. CDR1 and CDR2 (germline): SEHNR, FQNEAQ (reference sequence). V gave up 5 bases and J gave up 2 bases, with 13 bases separating them. This CDR3 is 16 amino acids long.

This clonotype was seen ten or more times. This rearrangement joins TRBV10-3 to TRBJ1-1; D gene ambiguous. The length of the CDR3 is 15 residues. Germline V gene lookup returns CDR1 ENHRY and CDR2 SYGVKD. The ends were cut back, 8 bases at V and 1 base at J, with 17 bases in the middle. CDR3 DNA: TGTGCCATCGCTAAGTCCACAATATCGAACACTGAAGCTTTCTTT. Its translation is CAIAKSTISNTEAFF.

In DNA form, the CDR3 reads TGTGCCAGCACGGAGCGGAGGGCAGGGGGAAGAAACTATGGCTACACCTTC. Translating it yields CASTERRAGGRNYGYTF. The genes are TRBV7-2 and TRBJ1-2; TRBD1 matches 7 bases. CDR1 is SGHTA, CDR2 FQGNSA, per germline. V was clipped by 7 bases and J by 2 bases; unmatched bases: 16. CDR3 length equals 17 residues.

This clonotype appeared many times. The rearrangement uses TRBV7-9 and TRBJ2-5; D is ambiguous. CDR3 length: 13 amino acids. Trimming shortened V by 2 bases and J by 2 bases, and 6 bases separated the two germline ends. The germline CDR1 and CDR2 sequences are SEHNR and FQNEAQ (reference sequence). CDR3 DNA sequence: TGTGCCAGCAGCTTAATGGGACAAGAGACCCAGTACTTC. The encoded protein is CASSLMGQETQYF.

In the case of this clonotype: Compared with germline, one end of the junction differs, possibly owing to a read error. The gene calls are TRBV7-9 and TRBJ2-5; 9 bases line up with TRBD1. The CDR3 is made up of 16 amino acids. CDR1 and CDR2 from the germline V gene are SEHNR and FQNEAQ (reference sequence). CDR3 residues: CASSQEVAGTGETQYF. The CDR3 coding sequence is TGCGCCAGCAGCCAAGAAGTCGCGGGGACAGGGGAGACCCAGTACTTC.

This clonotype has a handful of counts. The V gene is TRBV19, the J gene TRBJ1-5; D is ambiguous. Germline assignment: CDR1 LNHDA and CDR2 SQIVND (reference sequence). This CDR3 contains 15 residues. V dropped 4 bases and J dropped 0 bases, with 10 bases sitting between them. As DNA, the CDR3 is TGTGCCAGTAGTACCCAGGTCCTTAGCAATCAGCCCCAGCATTTT. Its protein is CASSTQVLSNQPQHF.

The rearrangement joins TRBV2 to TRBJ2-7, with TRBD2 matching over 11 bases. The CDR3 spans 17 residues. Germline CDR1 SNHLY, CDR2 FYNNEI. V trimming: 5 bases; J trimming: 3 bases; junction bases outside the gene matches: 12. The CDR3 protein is CASSFTSLAGGIYEQYF. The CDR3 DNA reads TGTGCCAGCAGTTTTACTTCCCTAGCGGGAGGAATCTACGAGCAGTACTTC.